The 24 T cell receptor beta chains below come from one sample, sequenced in a study of T cell responses to AZD1222 COVID-19 vaccine. TCRdb's table, derived via immunoSEQ multiplex PCR, lists solely in-frame clones and lacks some. In the table there are about 130,000 clones, around 85% of which are singletons. This sample comprised peripheral blood, obtained 28 days after the second AZD1222 dose. The receptors were sampled from an adult who received the AZD1222 COVID-19 vaccine.

The CDR3 loop is CASSDGNTIYF. The CDR3 nucleotides read TGCGCCAGCAGTGACGGAAACACCATATATTTT. The gene calls are TRBV5-1 and TRBJ1-3; D is unresolved. V lost 5 bases to trimming and J lost 4 bases, with 4 bases between them. The CDR3 is made up of 11 amino acids. CDR1 SGHRS and CDR2 YFSETQ come from the germline V gene.

The chain employs TRBV5-1 and TRBJ1-3; a weak D match, TRBD1 (5 bases). CDR1 and CDR2 (germline): SGHRS, YFSETQ. V shed 3 bases and J shed 7 bases, with 11 bases lying between them. The CDR3 length is 13 residues. The CDR3, as DNA: TGCGCCAGCAGCTCGGGGGAGGGGAACACCATATATTTT. It yields the protein CASSSGEGNTIYF.

The chain combines TRBV5-1 with TRBJ2-7, with a tentative D call TRBD2 (6 bases). Trimming pared 4 bases from V and 0 bases from J, leaving 14 bases between. The germline V gene encodes CDR1 SGHRS and CDR2 YFSETQ. This CDR3 spans 15 amino acids. The CDR3 coding sequence is TGCGCCAGCAGCCCCCGGAACGGGGGCTCCTACGAGCAGTACTTC. Translating it yields CASSPRNGGSYEQYF.

The genes are TRBV28 and TRBJ1-1; the D gene is possibly TRBD1 (6 bases). Germline CDR1 reads MDHEN; CDR2 reads SYDVKM. The CDR3 contains 14 residues. Trimming took off 5 bases at V and 6 bases at J, with 16 bases between the two ends. In nucleotides, the CDR3 is TGTGCCAGCAGTCCCCATTGGGGGCAAGCTGAAGCTTTCTTT. This encodes CASSPHWGQAEAFF.

This chain joins TRBV7-2 and TRBJ2-5, with a possible D match to TRBD2 (7 bases). V was shortened by 6 bases and J by 5 bases, with 16 bases between the two germline ends. The CDR3 has 14 amino acids. Germline V CDR1 and CDR2: SGHTA, FQGNSA. The CDR3 DNA reads TGTGCCAGCAGGCCTCGGGGGGCTGGTGAGACCCAGTACTTC. Translation: CASRPRGAGETQYF.

V is TRBV5-1 and J is TRBJ2-1, with D unclear. Germline loops: CDR1 SGHRS, CDR2 YFSETQ. V was pared by 6 bases and J by 4 bases, with 20 bases between. The CDR3 has 16 amino acids. In DNA form, the CDR3 reads TGCGCCAGCATGCCCCCGTCTGTCCCTTCGTACAATGAGCAGTTCTTC. Protein product: CASMPPSVPSYNEQFF.

This clone came up once. This chain connects TRBV10-3 to TRBJ1-2; no definite D call. V lost 0 bases and J lost 4, with 18 bases in between. Germline loops: CDR1 ENHRY, CDR2 SYGVKD. This CDR3 comprises 17 residues. CDR3 sequence: CAISESSWAGKAYGYTF. In DNA, the CDR3 is TGTGCCATCAGTGAGTCGAGTTGGGCGGGGAAGGCCTATGGCTACACCTTC.

The rearrangement links TRBV4-1 to TRBJ1-2; D is undetermined. Germline assignment: CDR1 MGHRA and CDR2 YSYEKL. This CDR3 is built from 15 residues. V shed 0 bases and J shed 0 bases, with 8 bases lying between them. CDR3 region: CASSQEPSTNYGYTF. The CDR3 DNA reads as TGCGCCAGCAGCCAAGAACCCAGCACTAACTATGGCTACACCTTC.

Only one count was recorded for this clone. The chain has TRBV11-2 and TRBJ2-5; D is uncertain. Germline assignment: CDR1 SGHAT and CDR2 FQNNGV. V was shortened by 3 bases and J by 1 base, with 12 bases between the two germline ends. This CDR3 has 15 residues. In DNA form, the CDR3 reads TGTGCCAGCAGCTTCCCCAGCGCACTCCAAGAGACCCAGTACTTC. This encodes CASSFPSALQETQYF.

The chain uses TRBV2 and TRBJ1-6; D unresolved. The CDR3 spans 15 residues. With 5 bases removed from V and 6 bases from J, the gap between germline ends came to 14 bases. Germline V lookup: CDR1 SNHLY, CDR2 FYNNEI. Here the CDR3 DNA reads TGTGCCAGCAGTTCCTACAGAGCGTCTAATTCACCCCTCCACTTT. This encodes CASSSYRASNSPLHF.

The genes are TRBV30 and TRBJ2-7; D is unclear. The CDR3 covers 14 residues. Germline V gene data show CDR1 as GTSNPN and CDR2 as SVGIG (reference sequence). Trimming removed 4 bases at V and 1 base at J, with 14 bases between. The DNA for the CDR3 is TGTGCCTGGAAACCCACTCTGGGGTCCTACGAGCAGTACTTC. It codes for CAWKPTLGSYEQYF.

CDR3 sequence reads: CASSYAGGFYGYTF. The DNA for the CDR3 is TGTGCCAGCAGTTACGCAGGGGGCTTCTATGGCTACACCTTC. The chain carries TRBV6-2 or TRBV6-3 and TRBJ1-2; 8 bases line up with TRBD1. The CDR3 spans 14 residues. The J segment lost 4 bases and the V segment lost 2 bases, leaving 3 bases of the junction unmatched. Germline-derived CDR1 and CDR2 are MNHEY and SVGEGT.

The chain combines TRBV4-3 with TRBJ1-2, with D unresolved. Germline lookup yields CDR1 LGHNA and CDR2 YSLEER. The CDR3 is made up of 15 amino acids. Trimming cost V 2 bases and J 1 base, with 11 bases left between them. CDR3 nucleotide sequence: TGCGCCAGCAGCCAAACATCCCCCCATAACTATGGCTACACCTTC. Amino acid sequence: CASSQTSPHNYGYTF.

The chain uses TRBV6-2 or TRBV6-3 and TRBJ2-3; 7 bases match TRBD1. The CDR3 consists of 14 residues. Germline assignment: CDR1 MNHEY and CDR2 SVGEGT. The J segment lost 3 bases and the V segment lost 5 bases, leaving 5 bases of the junction unmatched. The CDR3 region has the DNA TGTGCCAGCAGTCCGGTGACAGGGACAGATACGCAGTATTTT. It encodes CASSPVTGTDTQYF.

The chain links TRBV24-1 to TRBJ1-4, with 9 nucleotides matching TRBD1. This CDR3 region has 16 residues. CDR1 and CDR2 from the germline V gene are KGHDR and SFDVKD. V shed 2 bases and J 8 bases; nucleotides not matched to a gene: 8. DNA of the CDR3: TGTGCCACCAGTGATTCCTGGGGGACAGGGCCCGAAAAACTGTTTTTT. Translating gives CATSDSWGTGPEKLFF.

Only one count was recorded for this clone. The V and J genes are TRBV2 and TRBJ2-7; TRBD2 matches 11 bases. V shed 8 bases and J 4 bases; nucleotides not matched to a gene: 4. The CDR3 runs to 13 residues. Germline V gene lookup returns CDR1 SNHLY and CDR2 FYNNEI. CDR3 in DNA: TGTGCCAGCGGTCTAGCGGGGGGTTACGAGCAGTACTTC. Protein product: CASGLAGGYEQYF.

The chain is built from TRBV2 and TRBJ2-7; possibly TRBD2 for D (5 bases). V was shortened by 10 bases and J by 2 bases, with 36 bases between the two germline ends. Germline V CDR1 and CDR2: SNHLY, FYNNEI. This CDR3 comprises 20 residues. In DNA form, the CDR3 reads TGTGCCATCTCCTCCACGTCGGGGAAGTCGACCGACACTGCAGCCTACGAGCAGTACTTC. It translates to CAISSTSGKSTDTAAYEQYF.

The chain uses TRBV5-6 and TRBJ1-2; perhaps TRBD1 as D (5 bases). This CDR3 has 13 residues. The germline gives CDR1 SGHDT, CDR2 YYEEEE. Trimming cost V 4 bases and J 4 bases, with 11 bases left between them. The CDR3 nucleotides read TGTGCCAGCAGCCCGGACAACGCCTATGGCTACACCTTC. It is translated as CASSPDNAYGYTF. The full variable domain, rest sourced from reference TRBV5-6 and TRBJ1-2, is DAGVTQSPTHLIKTRGQQVTLRCSPKSGHDTVSWYQQALGQGPQFIFQYYEEEERQRGNFPDRFSGHQFPNYSSELNVNALLLGDSALYLCASSPDNAYGYTFGSGTRLTVV.

This clone was counted only a few times. The genes are TRBV18 and TRBJ2-7, with D perhaps matching TRBD1 (5 bases). The CDR3 is 14 residues long. Germline V lookup: CDR1 KGHSH, CDR2 LQKENI. The V gene lost 3 bases and the J gene lost 7 bases, with 16 bases spanning the gap. The CDR3 nucleotides read TGTGCCAGCTCACCGGGGTCCGTGGGGCGGGAGCAGTACTTC. Translated, it gives CASSPGSVGREQYF.

This chain joins TRBV12-3 or TRBV12-4 and TRBJ1-5, with D uncertain. V was clipped by 3 bases and J by 2 bases, with 5 bases between them. The CDR3 consists of 13 residues. The DNA of the CDR3 is TGTGCCAGCAGTTTTCCTGGCAATCAGCCCCAGCATTTT. Its translation is CASSFPGNQPQHF.

The V call is TRBV7-9, the J call TRBJ2-6; D possibly uses TRBD1 or TRBD2 (5 bases each). Trimming stripped 5 bases from V and 4 bases from J, with 21 bases between. This CDR3 is built from 18 residues. In germline, CDR1 is SEHNR, CDR2 FQNEAQ (reference sequence). The CDR3 nucleotides read TGTGCCAGCAGCCACGAACGGGGCAACCTCCCAGGGGCCAACGTCCTGACTTTC. This translates into CASSHERGNLPGANVLTF.

The gene calls are TRBV5-1 and TRBJ2-2, with a tentative D call TRBD1 (5 bases). The V and J ends lost 0 bases and 5 bases respectively, with 14 bases between them. This CDR3 is 16 amino acids long. CDR1 and CDR2 from the germline V gene are SGHRS and YFSETQ. The CDR3 bases are TGCGCCAGCAGCTTGGCCCCAGGGATGGGAACCGGGGAGCTGTTTTTT. Protein sequence: CASSLAPGMGTGELFF.

The chain joins TRBV4-1 to TRBJ1-2; 11 positions match TRBD1. The CDR3 consists of 14 residues. Trimming took 4 bases from V and 5 from J; bases not matched to a gene: 3. Germline values: CDR1 MGHRA, CDR2 YSYEKL. In nucleotides, the CDR3 is TGCGCCAGCAGCCTTGGGACAGGGGGTTATGGCTACACCTTC. It is translated as CASSLGTGGYGYTF.

This rearrangement joins TRBV4-1 to TRBJ1-4, with TRBD1 as a possible D gene (6 bases). The ends were cut back, 4 bases at V and 5 bases at J, with 14 bases in the middle. Germline V gives CDR1 MGHRA, CDR2 YSYEKL. The CDR3 has 15 amino acids. The CDR3 DNA sequence: TGCGCCAGCAGCCCCCCTACCGGACAGAATGAAAAACTGTTTTTT. As protein: CASSPPTGQNEKLFF.